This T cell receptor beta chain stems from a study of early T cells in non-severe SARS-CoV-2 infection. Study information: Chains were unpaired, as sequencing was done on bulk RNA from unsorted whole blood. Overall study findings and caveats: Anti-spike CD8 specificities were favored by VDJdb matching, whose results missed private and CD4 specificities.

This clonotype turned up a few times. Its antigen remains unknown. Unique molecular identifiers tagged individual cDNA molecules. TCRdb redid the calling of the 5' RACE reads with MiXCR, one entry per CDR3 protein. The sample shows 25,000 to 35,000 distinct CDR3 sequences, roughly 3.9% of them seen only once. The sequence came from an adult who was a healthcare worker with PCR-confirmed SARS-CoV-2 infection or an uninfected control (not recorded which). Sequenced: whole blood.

CDR3 region: CASSLANRPSTDTQYF. The CDR3 nucleotides read TGTGCCAGCAGCTTAGCGAACCGCCCTAGCACAGATACGCAGTATTTT. This chain connects TRBV7-9 to TRBJ2-3; no firm D call. V shed 0 bases and J shed 0 bases, with 10 bases lying between them. In germline, CDR1 is SEHNR, CDR2 FQNEAQ (reference sequence). The CDR3 spans 16 residues.